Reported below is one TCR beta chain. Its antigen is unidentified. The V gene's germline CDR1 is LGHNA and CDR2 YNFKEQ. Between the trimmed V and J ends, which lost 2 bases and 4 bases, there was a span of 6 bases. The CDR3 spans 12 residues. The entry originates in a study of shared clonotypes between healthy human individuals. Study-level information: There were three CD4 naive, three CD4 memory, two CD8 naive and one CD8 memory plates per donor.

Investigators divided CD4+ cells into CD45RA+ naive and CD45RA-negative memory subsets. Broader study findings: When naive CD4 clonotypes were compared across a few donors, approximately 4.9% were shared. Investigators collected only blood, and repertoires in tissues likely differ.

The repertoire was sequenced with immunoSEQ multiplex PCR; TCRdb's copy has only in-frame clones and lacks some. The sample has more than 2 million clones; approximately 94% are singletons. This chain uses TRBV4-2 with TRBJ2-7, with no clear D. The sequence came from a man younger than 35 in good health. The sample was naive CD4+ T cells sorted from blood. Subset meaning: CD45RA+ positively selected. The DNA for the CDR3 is TGTGCCAGCAGCCAAAATAGGTACGAGCAGTACTTC. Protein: CASSQNRYEQYF.